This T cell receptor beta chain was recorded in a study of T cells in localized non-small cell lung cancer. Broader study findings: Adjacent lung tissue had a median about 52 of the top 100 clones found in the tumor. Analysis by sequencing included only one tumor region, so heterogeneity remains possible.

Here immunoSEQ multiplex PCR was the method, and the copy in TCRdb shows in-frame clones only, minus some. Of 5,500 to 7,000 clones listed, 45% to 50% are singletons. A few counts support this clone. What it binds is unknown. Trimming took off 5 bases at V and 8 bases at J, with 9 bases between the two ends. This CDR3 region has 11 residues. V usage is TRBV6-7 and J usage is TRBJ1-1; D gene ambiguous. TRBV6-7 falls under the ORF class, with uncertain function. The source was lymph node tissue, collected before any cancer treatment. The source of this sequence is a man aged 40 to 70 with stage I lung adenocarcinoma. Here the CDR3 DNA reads TGTGCCAGCAGTCACAAGACAGAAGCTTTCTTT. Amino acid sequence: CASSHKTEAFF.